The rows below give T cell receptor beta chains drawn from one sample of a study of Graves' ophthalmopathy and Graves' hyperthyroidism. TCRdb independently ran MiXCR on the multiplex PCR reads; one entry per CDR3 protein. The sample includes over a million distinct CDR3 sequences, roughly two fifths of them seen just once. The sample comprised peripheral blood or thyroid tissue (not recorded which). The receptor source for this set is an adult man with Graves' hyperthyroidism. Both conserved end residues are part of each CDR3. Fields, in order: J gene, clone size, V gene, D gene, CDR3 length, CDR3 protein, CDR3 DNA. D genes are given only for firm matches. The size field is filled for only some rows; it gives once, few, many or a size class.

TRBJ2-7,NA,TRBV7-9,TRBD1,16,CASSPKTGERVYEQYF,TGTGCCAGCAGCCCAAAGACAGGGGAGAGGGTTTACGAGCAGTACTTC
TRBJ2-7,many,TRBV10-3,NA,13,CAISGESSYEQYF,TGTGCCATCAGTGGGGAGAGCTCCTACGAGCAGTACTTC
TRBJ2-5,once,TRBV7-6,TRBD1,15,CASSNTGTGGETQYF,TGTGCCAGCAGCAACACCGGGACAGGAGGCGAGACCCAGTACTTC
TRBJ2-5,many,TRBV11-2,NA,13,CASSERAYETQYF,TGTGCCAGCAGCGAGCGGGCGTACGAGACCCAGTACTTC
TRBJ1-2,many,TRBV7-2,TRBD1,14,CASSPLWTGSGYTF,TGTGCCAGCAGCCCCCTCTGGACAGGGTCTGGCTACACCTTC
TRBJ1-2,few,TRBV5-6,NA,15,CASSLAGEAPDGYTF,TGTGCCAGCAGCTTGGCCGGGGAGGCCCCTGATGGCTACACCTTC
TRBJ2-7,NA,TRBV12-3/TRBV12-4,NA,12,CASMGGGYEQYF,TGTGCCAGCATGGGCGGTGGCTACGAGCAGTACTTC
TRBJ2-6,NA,TRBV10-2,NA,17,CARSEPAETSGANVLTF,TGCGCCAGAAGTGAGCCGGCAGAAACCTCTGGGGCCAACGTCCTGACTTTC
TRBJ2-7,NA,TRBV6-6,TRBD2,16,CASGTAKRGAKYEQYF,TGTGCCAGCGGTACCGCAAAGCGGGGGGCCAAGTACGAGCAGTACTTC
TRBJ2-7,few,TRBV7-3,NA,12,CAIQRDTYEQYF,TGTGCCATCCAACGCGATACCTACGAGCAGTACTTC
TRBJ1-2,many,TRBV20-1,NA,12,CSWTATNYGYTF,TGCAGCTGGACAGCCACGAACTATGGCTACACCTTC
TRBJ1-1,many,TRBV15,NA,14,CATSRDPPGAEAFF,TGTGCCACCAGCAGAGATCCGCCGGGCGCTGAAGCTTTCTTT
TRBJ2-2,once,TRBV28,TRBD1,16,CASTHTGTGVTGELFF,TGTGCCAGCACCCATACCGGGACAGGGGTTACCGGGGAGCTGTTTTTT
TRBJ1-2,few,TRBV6-1,NA,14,CASTPRGGSIDYTF,TGTGCCAGCACCCCACGTGGCGGATCGATTGACTACACCTTC
TRBJ2-5,NA,TRBV24-1,TRBD1,14,CATSDPGGRETQYF,TGTGCCACCAGTGATCCAGGGGGTCGAGAGACCCAGTACTTC